The T cell receptor (beta chain) under discussion was sequenced for a study of T cells after yellow fever vaccination. Study-level points and caveats: A faster peak, day 5 versus 15, was reached by the weaker secondary response. Repertoires obtained by FACS sorting could include abundant clonotypes that entered as contaminants from the bulk population.

CDR3 length equals 13 residues. Trimming took off 2 bases at V and 5 bases at J, with 9 bases between the two ends. Germline V gene sequence: CDR1 MNHEY, CDR2 SVGAGI. TCRdb called the 5' RACE reads again in MiXCR, with one record for every CDR3 protein. In the table there are approximately 510,000 distinct CDR3 sequences, around a fifth of which are singletons. A note on this clonotype: The antigen remains unidentified.

Specimen: PBMCs, collected roughly 20 days after the first yellow fever vaccination. The V call is TRBV6-5, the J call TRBJ2-5, with D perhaps matching TRBD1 (6 bases). The TCR comes from a young man who received the YFV17D yellow fever vaccine. The CDR3 loop reads CASSYGTKETQYF. In DNA, the CDR3 is TGTGCCAGCAGTTACGGGACAAAGGAGACCCAGTACTTC.